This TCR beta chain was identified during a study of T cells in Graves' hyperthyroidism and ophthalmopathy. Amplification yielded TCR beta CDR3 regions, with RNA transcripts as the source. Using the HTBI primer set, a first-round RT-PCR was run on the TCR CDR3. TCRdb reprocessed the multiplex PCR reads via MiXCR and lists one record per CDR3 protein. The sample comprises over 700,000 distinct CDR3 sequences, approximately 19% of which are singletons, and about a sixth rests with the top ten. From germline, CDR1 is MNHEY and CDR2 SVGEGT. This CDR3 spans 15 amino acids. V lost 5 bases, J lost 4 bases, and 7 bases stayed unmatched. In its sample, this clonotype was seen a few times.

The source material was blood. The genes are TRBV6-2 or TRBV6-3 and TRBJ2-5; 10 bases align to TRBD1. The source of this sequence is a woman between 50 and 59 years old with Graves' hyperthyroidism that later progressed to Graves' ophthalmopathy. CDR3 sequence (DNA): TGTGCCAGCAGTGCAACCGGGACAGGGGCAGAGACCCAGTACTTC. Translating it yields CASSATGTGAETQYF.